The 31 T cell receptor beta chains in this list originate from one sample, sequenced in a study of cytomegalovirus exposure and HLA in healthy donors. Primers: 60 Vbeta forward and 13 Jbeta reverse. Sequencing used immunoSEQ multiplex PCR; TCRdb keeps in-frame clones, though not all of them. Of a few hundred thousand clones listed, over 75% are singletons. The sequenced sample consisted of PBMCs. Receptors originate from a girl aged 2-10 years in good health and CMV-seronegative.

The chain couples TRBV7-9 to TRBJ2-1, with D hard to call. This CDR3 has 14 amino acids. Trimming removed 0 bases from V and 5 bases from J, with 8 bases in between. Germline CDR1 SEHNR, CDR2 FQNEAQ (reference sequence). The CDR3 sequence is CASSLAFQDNEQFF. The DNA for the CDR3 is TGTGCCAGCAGCTTAGCTTTCCAGGACAATGAGCAGTTCTTC.

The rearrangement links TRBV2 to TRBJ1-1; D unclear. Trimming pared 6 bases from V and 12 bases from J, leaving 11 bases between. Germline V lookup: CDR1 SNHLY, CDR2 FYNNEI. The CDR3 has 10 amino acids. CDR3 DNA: TGTGCCAGCAGCACAGAAGTAACTTTCTTT. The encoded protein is CASSTEVTFF.

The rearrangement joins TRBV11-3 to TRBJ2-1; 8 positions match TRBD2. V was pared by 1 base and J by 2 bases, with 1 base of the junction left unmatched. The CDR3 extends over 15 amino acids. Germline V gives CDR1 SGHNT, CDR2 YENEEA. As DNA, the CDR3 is TGTGCCAGCAGCTTAGCGGGAGGGCCCTACAATGAGCAGTTCTTC. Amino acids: CASSLAGGPYNEQFF.

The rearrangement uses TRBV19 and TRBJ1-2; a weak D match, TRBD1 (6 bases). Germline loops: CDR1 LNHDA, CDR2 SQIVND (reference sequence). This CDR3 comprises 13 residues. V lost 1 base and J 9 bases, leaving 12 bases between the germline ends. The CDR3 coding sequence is TGTGCCAGTAGTATAGGTACAGGGAGAAGCTACACCTTC. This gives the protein CASSIGTGRSYTF.

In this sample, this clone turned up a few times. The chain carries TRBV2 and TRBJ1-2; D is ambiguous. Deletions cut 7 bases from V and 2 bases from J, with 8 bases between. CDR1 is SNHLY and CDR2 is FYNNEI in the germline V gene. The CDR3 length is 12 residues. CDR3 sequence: CASTPGNYGYTF. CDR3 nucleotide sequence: TGTGCCAGCACCCCGGGAAACTATGGCTACACCTTC.

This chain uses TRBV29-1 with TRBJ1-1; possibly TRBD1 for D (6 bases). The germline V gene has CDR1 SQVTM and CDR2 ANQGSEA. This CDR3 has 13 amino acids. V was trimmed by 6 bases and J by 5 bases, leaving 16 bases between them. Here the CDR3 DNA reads TGCAGCGTCGACAGGATACTTGGGACTGAAGCTTTCTTT. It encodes CSVDRILGTEAFF.

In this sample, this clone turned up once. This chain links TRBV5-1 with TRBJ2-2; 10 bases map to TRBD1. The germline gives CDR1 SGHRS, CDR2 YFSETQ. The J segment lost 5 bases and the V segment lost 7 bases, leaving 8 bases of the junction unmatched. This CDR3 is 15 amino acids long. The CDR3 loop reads CASERTGGYTGELFF. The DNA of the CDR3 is TGCGCCAGCGAAAGGACAGGGGGTTATACCGGGGAGCTGTTTTTT.

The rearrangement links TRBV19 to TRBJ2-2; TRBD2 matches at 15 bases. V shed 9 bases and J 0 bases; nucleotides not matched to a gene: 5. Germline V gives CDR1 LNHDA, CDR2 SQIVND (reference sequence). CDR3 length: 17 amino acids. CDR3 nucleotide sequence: TGTGCCAGCAGGACTAGCGGGGGGGCATCGAACACCGGGGAGCTGTTTTTT. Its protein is CASRTSGGASNTGELFF. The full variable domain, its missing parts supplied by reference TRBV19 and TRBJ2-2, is DGGITQSPKYLFRKEGQNVTLSCEQNLNHDAMYWYRQDPGQGLRLIYYSQIVNDFQKGDIAEGYSVSREKKESFPLTVTSAQKNPTAFYLCASRTSGGASNTGELFFGEGSRLTVL.

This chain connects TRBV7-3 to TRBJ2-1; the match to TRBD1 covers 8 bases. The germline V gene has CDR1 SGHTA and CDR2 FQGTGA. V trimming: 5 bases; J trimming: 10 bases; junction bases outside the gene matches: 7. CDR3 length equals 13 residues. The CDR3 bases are TGTGCCAGCAGCCCAGCAGGGGGCCTGGAGCAGTTCTTC. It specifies CASSPAGGLEQFF.

The CDR3 sequence is CASTDRTHGAFF. The CDR3 nucleotides are TGTGCCAGTACCGACAGGACACATGGGGCTTTCTTT. The genes are TRBV11-1 and TRBJ1-1; D is perhaps TRBD1 (6 bases). Germline V gene lookup returns CDR1 SGHAT and CDR2 FQDESV (reference sequence). The CDR3 contains 12 residues. Trimming removed 9 bases at V and 11 bases at J, with 19 bases between.

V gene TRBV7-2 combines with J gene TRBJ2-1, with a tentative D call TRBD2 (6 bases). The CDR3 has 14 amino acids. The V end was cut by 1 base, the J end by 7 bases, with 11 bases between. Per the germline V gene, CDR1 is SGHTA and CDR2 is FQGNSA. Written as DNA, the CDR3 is TGTGCCAGCAGCTTAGAGCCAGGGAGGAATGAGCAGTTCTTC. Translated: CASSLEPGRNEQFF. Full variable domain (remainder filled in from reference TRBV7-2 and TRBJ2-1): GAGVSQSPSNKVTEKGKDVELRCDPISGHTALYWYRQSLGQGLEFLIYFQGNSAPDKSGLPSDRFSAERTGGSVSTLTIQRTQQEDSAVYLCASSLEPGRNEQFFGPGTRLTVL.

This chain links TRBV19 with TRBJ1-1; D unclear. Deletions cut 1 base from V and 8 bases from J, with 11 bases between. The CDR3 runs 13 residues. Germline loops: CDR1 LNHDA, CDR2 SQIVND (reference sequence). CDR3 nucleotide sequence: TGTGCCAGTAGTATAGGAACCCTCTACGAAGCTTTCTTT. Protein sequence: CASSIGTLYEAFF.

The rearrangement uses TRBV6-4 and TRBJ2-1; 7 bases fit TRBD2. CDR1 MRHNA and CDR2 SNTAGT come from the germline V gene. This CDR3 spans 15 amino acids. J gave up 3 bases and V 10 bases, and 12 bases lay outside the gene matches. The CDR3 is CATQDVGGIYNEQFF. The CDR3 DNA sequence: TGTGCCACCCAGGACGTGGGAGGGATCTACAATGAGCAGTTCTTC.

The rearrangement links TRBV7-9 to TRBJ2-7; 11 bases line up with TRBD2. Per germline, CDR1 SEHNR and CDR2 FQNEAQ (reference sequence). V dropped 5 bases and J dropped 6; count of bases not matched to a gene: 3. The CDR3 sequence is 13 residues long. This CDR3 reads CASSPGLAGEQYF. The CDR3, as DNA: TGTGCCAGCAGCCCCGGACTAGCGGGCGAGCAGTACTTC.

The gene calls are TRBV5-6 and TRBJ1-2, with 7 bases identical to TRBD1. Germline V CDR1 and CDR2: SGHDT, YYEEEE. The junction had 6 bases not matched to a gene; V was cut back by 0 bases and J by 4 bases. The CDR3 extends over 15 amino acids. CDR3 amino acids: CASSLVSGQSYGYTF. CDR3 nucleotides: TGTGCCAGCAGCTTGGTCTCGGGACAGTCCTATGGCTACACCTTC.

The CDR3 DNA reads as TGTGCCTGGAGTAGGTCAGGGGTAGGAGGAGAGACCCAGTACTTC. Translating gives CAWSRSGVGGETQYF. The J gene is TRBJ2-5, the V gene TRBV30, with a weak D call TRBD1 (6 bases). V lost 2 bases and J lost 4, with 17 bases in between. This CDR3 is 15 amino acids long. CDR1 is GTSNPN, CDR2 SVGIG, per germline (reference sequence).

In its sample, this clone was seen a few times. CDR3 loop: CASSLAWQWETQYF. For the CDR3, the DNA is TGCGCCAGCAGCTTGGCCTGGCAGTGGGAGACCCAGTACTTC. The chain couples TRBV5-1 to TRBJ2-5; D uncertain. Germline-derived CDR1 and CDR2 are SGHRS and YFSETQ. Trimming took 0 bases from V and 5 from J, leaving 11 bases between them. This CDR3 has 14 amino acids.

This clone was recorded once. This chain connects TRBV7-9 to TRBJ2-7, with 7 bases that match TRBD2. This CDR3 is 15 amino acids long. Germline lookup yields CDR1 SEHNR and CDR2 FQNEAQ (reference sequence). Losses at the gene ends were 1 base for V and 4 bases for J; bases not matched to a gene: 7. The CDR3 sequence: CASSLGEGPGYEQYF. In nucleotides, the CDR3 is TGTGCCAGCAGCTTAGGGGAGGGCCCCGGGTACGAGCAGTACTTC.

The CDR3 region has the DNA TGTGCCAGCAGCCAACTATACGAGCAGTACTTC. This gives the protein CASSQLYEQYF. The chain joins TRBV7-9 to TRBJ2-7; D not resolved. Germline CDR1 SEHNR, CDR2 FQNEAQ (reference sequence). Trimming removed 5 bases at V and 4 bases at J, with 6 bases between. CDR3 length: 11 amino acids.

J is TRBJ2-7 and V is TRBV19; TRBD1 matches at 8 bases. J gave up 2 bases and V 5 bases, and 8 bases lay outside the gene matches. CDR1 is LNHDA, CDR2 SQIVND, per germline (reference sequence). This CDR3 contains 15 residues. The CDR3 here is CASSPTTGAPYEQYF. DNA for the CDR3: TGTGCCAGTAGTCCCACGACAGGGGCGCCCTACGAGCAGTACTTC. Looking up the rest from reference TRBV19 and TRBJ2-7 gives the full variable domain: DGGITQSPKYLFRKEGQNVTLSCEQNLNHDAMYWYRQDPGQGLRLIYYSQIVNDFQKGDIAEGYSVSREKKESFPLTVTSAQKNPTAFYLCASSPTTGAPYEQYFGPGTRLTVT.

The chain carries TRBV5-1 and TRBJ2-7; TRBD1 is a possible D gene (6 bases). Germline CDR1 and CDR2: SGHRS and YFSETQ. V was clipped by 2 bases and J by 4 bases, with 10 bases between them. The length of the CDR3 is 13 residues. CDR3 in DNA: TGCGCCAGCAGCTTATGGACAGATTACGAGCAGTACTTC. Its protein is CASSLWTDYEQYF.

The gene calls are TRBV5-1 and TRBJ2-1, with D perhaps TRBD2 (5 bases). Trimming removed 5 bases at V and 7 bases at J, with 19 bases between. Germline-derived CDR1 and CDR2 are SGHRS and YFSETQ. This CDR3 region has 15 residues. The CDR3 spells CASRSDSMSVNEQFF. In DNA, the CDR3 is TGCGCCAGCAGATCGGACTCCATGTCGGTTAATGAGCAGTTCTTC.

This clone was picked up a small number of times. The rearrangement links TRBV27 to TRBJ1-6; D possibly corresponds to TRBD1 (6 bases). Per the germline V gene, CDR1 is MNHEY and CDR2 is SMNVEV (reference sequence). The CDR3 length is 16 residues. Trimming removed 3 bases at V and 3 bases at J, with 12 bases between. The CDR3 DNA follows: TGTGCCAGCAGTTTTGGGGGGGCCATCTATAATTCACCCCTCCACTTT. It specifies CASSFGGAIYNSPLHF.

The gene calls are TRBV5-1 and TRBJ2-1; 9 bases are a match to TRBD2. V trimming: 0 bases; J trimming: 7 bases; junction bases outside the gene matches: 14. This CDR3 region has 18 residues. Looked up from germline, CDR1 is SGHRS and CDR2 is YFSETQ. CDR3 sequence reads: CASSLVVSGSGDWNEQFF. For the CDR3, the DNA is TGCGCCAGCAGCTTGGTGGTTAGCGGGAGTGGAGATTGGAATGAGCAGTTCTTC.

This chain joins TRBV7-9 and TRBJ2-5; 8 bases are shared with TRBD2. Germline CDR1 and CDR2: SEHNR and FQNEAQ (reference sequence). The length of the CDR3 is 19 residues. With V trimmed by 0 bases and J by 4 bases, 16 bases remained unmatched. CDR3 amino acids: CASSLASGSPMSQRETQYF. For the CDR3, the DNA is TGTGCCAGCAGCTTAGCCAGCGGGAGTCCCATGAGTCAGCGAGAGACCCAGTACTTC.

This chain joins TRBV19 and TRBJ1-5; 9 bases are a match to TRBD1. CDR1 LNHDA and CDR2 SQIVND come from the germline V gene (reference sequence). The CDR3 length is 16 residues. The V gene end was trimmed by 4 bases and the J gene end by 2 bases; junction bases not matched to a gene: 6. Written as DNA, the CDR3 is TGTGCCAGTAGTAGGACAGGGGAGGGACGCAATCAGCCCCAGCATTTT. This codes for CASSRTGEGRNQPQHF.

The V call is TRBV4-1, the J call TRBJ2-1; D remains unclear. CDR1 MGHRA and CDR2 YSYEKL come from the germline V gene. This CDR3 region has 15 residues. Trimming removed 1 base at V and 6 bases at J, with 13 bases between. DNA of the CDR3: TGCGCCAGCAGCCAAGTTCACCCACAGAGCAATGAGCAGTTCTTC. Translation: CASSQVHPQSNEQFF.

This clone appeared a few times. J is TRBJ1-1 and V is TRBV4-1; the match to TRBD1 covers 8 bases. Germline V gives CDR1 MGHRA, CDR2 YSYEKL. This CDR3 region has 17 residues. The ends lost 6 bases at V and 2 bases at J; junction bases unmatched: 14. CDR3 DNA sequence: TGCGCCAGCAGACTGACAGGGGTCGGTTTGTTAAACACTGAAGCTTTCTTT. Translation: CASRLTGVGLLNTEAFF.

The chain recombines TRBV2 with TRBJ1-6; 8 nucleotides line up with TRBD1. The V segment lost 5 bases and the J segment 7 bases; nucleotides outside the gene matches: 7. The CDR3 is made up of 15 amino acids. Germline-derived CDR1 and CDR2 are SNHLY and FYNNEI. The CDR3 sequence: CASSPGQVVNSPLHF. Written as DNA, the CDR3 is TGTGCCAGCAGTCCGGGACAGGTAGTGAATTCACCCCTCCACTTT.

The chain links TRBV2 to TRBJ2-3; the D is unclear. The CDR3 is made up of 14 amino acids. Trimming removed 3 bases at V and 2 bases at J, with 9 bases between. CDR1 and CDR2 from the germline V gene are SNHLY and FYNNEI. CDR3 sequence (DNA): TGTGCCAGCAGTGACCCGGGTAACACAGATACGCAGTATTTT. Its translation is CASSDPGNTDTQYF.

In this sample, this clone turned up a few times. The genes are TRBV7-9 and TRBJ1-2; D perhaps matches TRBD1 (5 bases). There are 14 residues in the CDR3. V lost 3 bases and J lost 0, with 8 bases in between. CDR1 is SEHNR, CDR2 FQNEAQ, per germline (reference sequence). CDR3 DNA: TGTGCCAGCAGCTTTCCAGGGACTAACTATGGCTACACCTTC. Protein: CASSFPGTNYGYTF.